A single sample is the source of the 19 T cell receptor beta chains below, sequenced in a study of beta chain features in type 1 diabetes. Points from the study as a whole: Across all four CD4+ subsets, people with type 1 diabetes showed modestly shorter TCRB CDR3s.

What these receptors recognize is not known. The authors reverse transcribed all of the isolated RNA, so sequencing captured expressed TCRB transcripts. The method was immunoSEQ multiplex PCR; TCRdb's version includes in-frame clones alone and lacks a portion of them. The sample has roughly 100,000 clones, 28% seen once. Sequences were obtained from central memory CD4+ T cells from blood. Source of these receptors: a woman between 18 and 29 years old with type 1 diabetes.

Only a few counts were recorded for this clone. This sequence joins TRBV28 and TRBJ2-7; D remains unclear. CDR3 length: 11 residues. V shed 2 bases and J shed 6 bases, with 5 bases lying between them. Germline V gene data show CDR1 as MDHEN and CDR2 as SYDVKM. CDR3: CASSLESEQYF. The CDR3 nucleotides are TGTGCCAGCAGTTTAGAGAGCGAGCAGTACTTC.

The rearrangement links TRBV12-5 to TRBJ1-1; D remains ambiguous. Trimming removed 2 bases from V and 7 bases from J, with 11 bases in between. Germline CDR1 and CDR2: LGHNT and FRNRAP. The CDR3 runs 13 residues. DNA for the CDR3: TGTGCTAGTGGTTTGTCGCCCGGGAATGAAGCTTTCTTT. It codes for CASGLSPGNEAFF.

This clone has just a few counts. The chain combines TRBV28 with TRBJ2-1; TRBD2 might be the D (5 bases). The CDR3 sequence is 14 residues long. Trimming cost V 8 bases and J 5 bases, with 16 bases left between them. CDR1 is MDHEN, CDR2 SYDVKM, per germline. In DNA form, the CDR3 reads TGTGCCAGCGCAAGTGGGAGTAGAAACAATGAGCAGTTCTTC. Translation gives CASASGSRNNEQFF.

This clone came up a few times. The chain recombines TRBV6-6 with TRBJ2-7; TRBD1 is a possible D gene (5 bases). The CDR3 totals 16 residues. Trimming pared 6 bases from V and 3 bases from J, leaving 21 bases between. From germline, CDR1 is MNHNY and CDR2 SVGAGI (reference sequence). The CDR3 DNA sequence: TGTGCCAGCAGCCAACTGGGGCAGATCTGTGTCTACGAGCAGTACGTC. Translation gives CASSQLGQICVYEQYV.

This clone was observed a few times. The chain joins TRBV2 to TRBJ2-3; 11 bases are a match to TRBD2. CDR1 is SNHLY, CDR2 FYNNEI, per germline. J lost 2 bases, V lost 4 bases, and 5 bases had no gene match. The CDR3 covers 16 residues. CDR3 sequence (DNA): TGTGCCAGCAGTGTGGGACTAGCGGCAGCCACAGATACGCAGTATTTT. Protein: CASSVGLAAATDTQYF.

CDR3 protein: CASSLSREQPQHF. The CDR3 bases are TGTGCCAGCAGCTTATCTCGGGAACAGCCCCAGCATTTT. The chain is built from TRBV7-9 and TRBJ1-5; D not resolved. From germline, CDR1 is SEHNR and CDR2 FQNEAQ (reference sequence). Trimming removed 2 bases from V and 7 bases from J, with 9 bases in between. The CDR3 is made up of 13 amino acids.

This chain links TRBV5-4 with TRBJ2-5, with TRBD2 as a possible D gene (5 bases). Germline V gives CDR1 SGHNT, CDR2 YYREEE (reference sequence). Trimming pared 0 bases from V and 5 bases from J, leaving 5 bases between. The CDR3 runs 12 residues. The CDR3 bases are TGTGCCAGCAGCTTGGGGAGGGAGACCCAGTACTTC. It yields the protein CASSLGRETQYF.

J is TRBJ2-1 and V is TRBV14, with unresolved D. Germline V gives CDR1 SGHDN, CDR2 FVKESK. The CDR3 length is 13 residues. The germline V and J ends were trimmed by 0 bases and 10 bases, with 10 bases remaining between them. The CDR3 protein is CASSQDLRLEQFF. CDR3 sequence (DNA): TGTGCCAGCAGCCAAGATCTGCGGCTAGAGCAGTTCTTC.

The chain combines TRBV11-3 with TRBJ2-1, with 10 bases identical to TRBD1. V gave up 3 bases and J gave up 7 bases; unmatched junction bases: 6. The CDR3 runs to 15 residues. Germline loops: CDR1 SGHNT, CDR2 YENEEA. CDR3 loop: CASSFSGQGGNEQFF. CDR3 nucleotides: TGTGCCAGCAGCTTTTCTGGACAGGGGGGGAATGAGCAGTTCTTC.

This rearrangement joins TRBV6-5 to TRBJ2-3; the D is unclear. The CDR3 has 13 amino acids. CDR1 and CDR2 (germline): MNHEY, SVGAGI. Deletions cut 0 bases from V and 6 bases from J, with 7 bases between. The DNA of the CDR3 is TGTGCCAGCAGTTACTCTTGGGCGGATACGCAGTATTTT. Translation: CASSYSWADTQYF.

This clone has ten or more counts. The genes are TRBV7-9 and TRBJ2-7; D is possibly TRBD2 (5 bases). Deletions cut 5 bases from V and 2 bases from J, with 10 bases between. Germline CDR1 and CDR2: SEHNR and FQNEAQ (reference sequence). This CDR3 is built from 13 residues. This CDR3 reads CASSPGRAYEQYV. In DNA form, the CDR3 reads TGTGCCAGCAGCCCCGGGCGGGCCTACGAGCAGTACGTC.

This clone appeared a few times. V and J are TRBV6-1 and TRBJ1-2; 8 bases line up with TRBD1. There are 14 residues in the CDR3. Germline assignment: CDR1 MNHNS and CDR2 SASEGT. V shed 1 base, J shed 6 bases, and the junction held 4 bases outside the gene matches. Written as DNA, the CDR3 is TGTGCCAGCAGTGAAGGGACAGGGAGGGATGGCTACACCTTC. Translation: CASSEGTGRDGYTF.

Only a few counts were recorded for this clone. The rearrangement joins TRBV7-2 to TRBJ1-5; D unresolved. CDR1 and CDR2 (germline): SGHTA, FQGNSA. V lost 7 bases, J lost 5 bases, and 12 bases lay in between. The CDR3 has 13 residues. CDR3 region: CASTLAEDQPQHF. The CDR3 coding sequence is TGTGCCAGCACCCTTGCGGAGGATCAGCCCCAGCATTTT.

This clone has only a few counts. CDR3 sequence (DNA): TGTGCCAGCAGTCCCGGGACTGCCGCCCACTACGAGCAGTACTTC. Protein product: CASSPGTAAHYEQYF. This rearrangement joins TRBV6-1 to TRBJ2-7; D possibly corresponds to TRBD2 (6 bases). CDR3 length: 15 amino acids. V was pared by 5 bases and J by 3 bases, with 17 bases between. Germline-derived CDR1 and CDR2 are MNHNS and SASEGT.

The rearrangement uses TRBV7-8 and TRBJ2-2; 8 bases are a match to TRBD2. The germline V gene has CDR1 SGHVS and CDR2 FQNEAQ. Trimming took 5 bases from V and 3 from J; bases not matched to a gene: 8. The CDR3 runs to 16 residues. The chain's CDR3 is CASSPREGYDTGELFF. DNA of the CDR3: TGTGCCAGCAGCCCCCGGGAGGGTTACGACACCGGGGAGCTGTTTTTT.

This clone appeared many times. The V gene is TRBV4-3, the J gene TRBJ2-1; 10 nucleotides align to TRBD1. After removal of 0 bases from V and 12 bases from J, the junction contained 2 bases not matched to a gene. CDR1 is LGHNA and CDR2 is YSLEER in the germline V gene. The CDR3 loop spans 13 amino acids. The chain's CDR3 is CASSQDWDRGQFF. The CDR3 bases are TGCGCCAGCAGCCAAGATTGGGACAGGGGGCAGTTCTTC.

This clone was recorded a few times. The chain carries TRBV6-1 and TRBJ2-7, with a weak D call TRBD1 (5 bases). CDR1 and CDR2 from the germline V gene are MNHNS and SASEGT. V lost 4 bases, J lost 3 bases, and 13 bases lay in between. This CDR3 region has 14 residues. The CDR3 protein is CASSAGRVLYEQYF. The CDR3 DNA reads TGTGCCAGCAGTGCGGGCAGGGTGCTCTACGAGCAGTACTTC.

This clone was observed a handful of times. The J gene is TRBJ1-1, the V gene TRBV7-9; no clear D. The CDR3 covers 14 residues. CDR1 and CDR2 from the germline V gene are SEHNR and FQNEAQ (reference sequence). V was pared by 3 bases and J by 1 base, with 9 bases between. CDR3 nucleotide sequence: TGTGCCAGCAGCTTGAGCGACGGGAACACTGAAGCTTTCTTT. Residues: CASSLSDGNTEAFF.

The DNA of the CDR3 is TGTGCCAGCTGTTTCGGGACAGGGGGCATCTATGGCTACACCTTC. As protein: CASCFGTGGIYGYTF. The genes are TRBV6-5 and TRBJ1-2; TRBD1 matches 12 bases. Germline CDR1 and CDR2: MNHEY and SVGAGI. With V trimmed by 8 bases and J by 4 bases, 8 bases remained unmatched. The CDR3 covers 15 residues.